This T cell receptor (beta chain) was identified in a study of T cell repertoires in cytomegalovirus infection. The overall study: A matching HLA type, together with CMV infection, was signaled by public TCR beta signatures. Findings of the study overall: Clonotypes of TCR beta that were HLA-C-restricted and CMV-specific dominated the ex vivo response. Identification of carriers of CMV plus the relevant HLA was performed using cumulative public TCR beta family frequency.

This clonotype has a count of ten or more. Its antigen is still unknown. CDR1 and CDR2 (germline): SGHVS, FNYEAQ. Trimming took 5 bases from V and 0 from J, leaving 11 bases between them. This CDR3 has 14 residues. TCRdb re-analysed the reads in MiXCR, keeping a single row per CDR3 protein. This sample has about 400,000 distinct CDR3 sequences, with 15% to 20% found just once. Input material: PBMCs. This clonotype was obtained from a human donor in good health (CMV status not recorded). Some clones in this sample may be carry-over from other donors' samples. V and J are TRBV7-6 and TRBJ2-7; D is undetermined. CDR3 sequence (DNA): TGTGCCAGCAGCCCCTTTGAGGCCTCCTACGAGCAGTACTTC. It specifies CASSPFEASYEQYF.